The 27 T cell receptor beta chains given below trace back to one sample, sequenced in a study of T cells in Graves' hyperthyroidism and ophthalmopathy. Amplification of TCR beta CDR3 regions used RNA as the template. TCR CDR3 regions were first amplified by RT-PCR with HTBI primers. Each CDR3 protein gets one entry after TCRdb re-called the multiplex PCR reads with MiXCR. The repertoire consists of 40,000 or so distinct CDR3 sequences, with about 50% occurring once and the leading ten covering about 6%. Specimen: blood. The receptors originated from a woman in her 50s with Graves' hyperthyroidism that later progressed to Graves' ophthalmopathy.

CDR3 in DNA: TGCAGTGCTAGAGATCCCGGACAGGGCGGCAGTGGTACGCAGTATTTT. This encodes CSARDPGQGGSGTQYF. The chain is built from TRBV20-1 and TRBJ2-3; 8 bases line up with TRBD1. CDR3 length: 16 residues. Germline trimming cut 0 bases from V and 8 bases from J; bases unmatched to any gene: 13. Germline CDR1 and CDR2: DFQATT and SNEGSKA (reference sequence).

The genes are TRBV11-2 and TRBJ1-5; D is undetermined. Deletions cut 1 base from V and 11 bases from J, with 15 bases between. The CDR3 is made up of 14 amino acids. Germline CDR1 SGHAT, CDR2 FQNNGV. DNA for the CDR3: TGTGCCAGCAGCTTAGTAGGTGCGGCGGAGACCCAGCATTTT. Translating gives CASSLVGAAETQHF.

The CDR3 DNA follows: TGTGCCAGCAGCTTGGGTCGTGAAAAACTGTTTTTT. This sequence encodes CASSLGREKLFF. The genes are TRBV5-4 and TRBJ1-4, with D hard to call. The germline V gene encodes CDR1 SGHNT and CDR2 YYREEE (reference sequence). This CDR3 contains 12 residues. Trimming cost V 0 bases and J 7 bases, with 4 bases left between them.

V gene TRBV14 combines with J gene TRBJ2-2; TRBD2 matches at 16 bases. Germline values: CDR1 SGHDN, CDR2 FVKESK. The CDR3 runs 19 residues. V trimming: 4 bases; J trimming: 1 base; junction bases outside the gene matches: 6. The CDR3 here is CASSRQGLAGGLNTGELFF. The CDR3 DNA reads TGTGCCAGCAGCCGACAGGGACTAGCGGGAGGGTTGAACACCGGGGAGCTGTTTTTT.

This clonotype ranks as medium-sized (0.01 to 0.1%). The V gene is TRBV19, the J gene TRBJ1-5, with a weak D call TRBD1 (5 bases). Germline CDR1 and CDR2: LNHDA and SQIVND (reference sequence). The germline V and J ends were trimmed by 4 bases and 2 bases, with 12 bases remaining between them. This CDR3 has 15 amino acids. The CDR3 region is CASSSWGMGNQPQHF. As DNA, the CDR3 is TGTGCCAGTAGTAGTTGGGGCATGGGCAATCAGCCCCAGCATTTT.

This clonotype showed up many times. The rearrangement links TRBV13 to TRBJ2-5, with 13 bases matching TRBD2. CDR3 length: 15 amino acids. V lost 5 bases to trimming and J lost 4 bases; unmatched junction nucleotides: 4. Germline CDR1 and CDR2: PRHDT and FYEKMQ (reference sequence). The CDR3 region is CASSLRTSGRETQYF. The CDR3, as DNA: TGTGCCAGCAGCCTAAGGACTAGCGGGAGAGAGACCCAGTACTTC.

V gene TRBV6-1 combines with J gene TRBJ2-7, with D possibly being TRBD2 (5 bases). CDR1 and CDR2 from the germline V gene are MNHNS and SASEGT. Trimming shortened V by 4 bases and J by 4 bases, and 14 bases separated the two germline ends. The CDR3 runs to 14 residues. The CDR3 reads CASSGIRGLYEQYF. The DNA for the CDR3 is TGTGCCAGCAGTGGTATCCGAGGACTGTACGAGCAGTACTTC.

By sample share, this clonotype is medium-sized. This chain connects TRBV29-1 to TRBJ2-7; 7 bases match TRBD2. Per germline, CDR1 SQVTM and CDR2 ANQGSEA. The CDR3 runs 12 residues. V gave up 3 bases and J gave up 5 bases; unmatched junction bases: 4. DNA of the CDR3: TGCAGCGTTGACCTCGGGGGGAACGAGCAGTACTTC. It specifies CSVDLGGNEQYF.

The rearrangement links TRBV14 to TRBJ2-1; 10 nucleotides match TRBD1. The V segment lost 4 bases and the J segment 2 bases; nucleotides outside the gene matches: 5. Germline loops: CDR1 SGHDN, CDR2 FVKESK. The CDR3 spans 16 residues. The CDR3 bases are TGTGCCAGCAGCCCCCGGGACAGGGGCGCCTACAATGAGCAGTTCTTC. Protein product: CASSPRDRGAYNEQFF.

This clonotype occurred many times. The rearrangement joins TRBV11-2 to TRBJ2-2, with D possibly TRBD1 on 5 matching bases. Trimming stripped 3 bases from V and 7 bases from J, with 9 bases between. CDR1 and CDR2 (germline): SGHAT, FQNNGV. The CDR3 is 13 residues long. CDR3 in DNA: TGTGCCAGCAGCTTTCAGGGTCACGGGGAGCTGTTTTTT. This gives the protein CASSFQGHGELFF.

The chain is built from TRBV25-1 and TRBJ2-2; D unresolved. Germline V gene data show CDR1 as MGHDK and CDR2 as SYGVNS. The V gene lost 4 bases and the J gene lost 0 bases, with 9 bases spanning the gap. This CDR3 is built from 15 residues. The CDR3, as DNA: TGTGCCAGCAGTGCCCCGACGCCGAACACCGGGGAGCTGTTTTTT. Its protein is CASSAPTPNTGELFF.

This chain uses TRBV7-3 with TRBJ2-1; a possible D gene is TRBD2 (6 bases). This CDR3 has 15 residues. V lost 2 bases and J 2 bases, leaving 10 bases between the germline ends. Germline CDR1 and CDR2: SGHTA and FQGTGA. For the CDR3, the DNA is TGTGCCAGCAGCTTACCCGGCGGGACCTACAATGAGCAGTTCTTC. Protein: CASSLPGGTYNEQFF.

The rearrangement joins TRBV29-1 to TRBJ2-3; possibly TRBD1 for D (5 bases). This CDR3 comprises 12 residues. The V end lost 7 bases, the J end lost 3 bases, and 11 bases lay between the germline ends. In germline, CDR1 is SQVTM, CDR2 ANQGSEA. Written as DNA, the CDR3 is TGCAGCGAGGAGAAGGGGACAGATACGCAGTATTTT. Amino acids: CSEEKGTDTQYF.

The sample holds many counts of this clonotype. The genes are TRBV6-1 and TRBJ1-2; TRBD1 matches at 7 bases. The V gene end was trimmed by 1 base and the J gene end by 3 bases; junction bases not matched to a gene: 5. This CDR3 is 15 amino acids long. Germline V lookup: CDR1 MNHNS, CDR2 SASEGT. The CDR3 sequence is CASSEETGADYGYTF. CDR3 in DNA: TGTGCCAGCAGTGAAGAAACAGGGGCTGACTATGGCTACACCTTC.

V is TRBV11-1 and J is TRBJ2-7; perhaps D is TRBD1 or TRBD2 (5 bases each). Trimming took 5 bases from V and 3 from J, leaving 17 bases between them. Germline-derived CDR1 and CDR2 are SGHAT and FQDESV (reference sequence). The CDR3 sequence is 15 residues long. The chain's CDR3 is CASSPRGVRLYEQYF. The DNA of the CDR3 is TGTGCCAGCAGCCCCCGAGGGGTCCGTCTCTACGAGCAGTACTTC.

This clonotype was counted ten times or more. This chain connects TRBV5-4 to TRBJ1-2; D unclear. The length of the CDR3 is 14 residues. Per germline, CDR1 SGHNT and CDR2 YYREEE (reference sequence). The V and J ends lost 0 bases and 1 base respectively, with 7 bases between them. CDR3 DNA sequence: TGTGCCAGCAGCTTGGCAGCTATTAACTATGGCTACACCTTC. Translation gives CASSLAAINYGYTF.

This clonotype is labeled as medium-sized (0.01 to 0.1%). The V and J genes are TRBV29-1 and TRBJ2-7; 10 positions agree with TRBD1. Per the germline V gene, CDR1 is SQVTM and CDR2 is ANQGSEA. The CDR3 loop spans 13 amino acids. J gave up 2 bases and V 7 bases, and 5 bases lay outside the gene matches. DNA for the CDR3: TGCAGCGGACAGGGACAGGGGACCTACGAGCAGTACTTC. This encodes CSGQGQGTYEQYF.

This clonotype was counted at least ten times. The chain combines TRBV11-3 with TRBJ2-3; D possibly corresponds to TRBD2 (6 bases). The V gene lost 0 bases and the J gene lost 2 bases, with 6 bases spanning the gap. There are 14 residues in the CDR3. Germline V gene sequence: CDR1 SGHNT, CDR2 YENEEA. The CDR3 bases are TGTGCCAGCAGCTTAGAGCGGGACACAGATACGCAGTATTTT. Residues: CASSLERDTDTQYF.

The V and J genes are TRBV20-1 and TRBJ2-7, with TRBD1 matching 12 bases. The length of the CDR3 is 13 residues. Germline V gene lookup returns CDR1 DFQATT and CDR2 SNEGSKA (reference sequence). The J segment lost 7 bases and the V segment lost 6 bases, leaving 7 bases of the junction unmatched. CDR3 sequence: CSAGGQGAWEQYF. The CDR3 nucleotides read TGCAGTGCCGGGGGACAGGGGGCGTGGGAGCAGTACTTC.

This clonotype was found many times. The CDR3 is CASSYGTGEEKLFF. CDR3 nucleotides: TGCGCCAGCAGCTATGGGACAGGGGAGGAAAAACTGTTTTTT. This chain joins TRBV5-1 and TRBJ1-4; 10 bases align to TRBD1. The CDR3 covers 14 residues. With V trimmed by 3 bases and J by 8 bases, 4 bases remained unmatched. Per the germline V gene, CDR1 is SGHRS and CDR2 is YFSETQ.

CDR3 bases: TGTGCCAGCAGTGAGGGGACTAGCACCGGGGAGCTGTTTTTT. It encodes CASSEGTSTGELFF. The chain combines TRBV6-4 with TRBJ2-2; 8 nucleotides agree with TRBD2. The ends lost 3 bases at V and 4 bases at J; junction bases unmatched: 1. Germline values: CDR1 MRHNA, CDR2 SNTAGT. The CDR3 is 14 residues long.

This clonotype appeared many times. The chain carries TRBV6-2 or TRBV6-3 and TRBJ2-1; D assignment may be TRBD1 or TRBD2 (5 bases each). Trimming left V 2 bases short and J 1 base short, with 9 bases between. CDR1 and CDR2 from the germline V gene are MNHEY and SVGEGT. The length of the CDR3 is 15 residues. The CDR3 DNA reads TGTGCCAGCAGTTACGAGGGACCATCCTACAATGAGCAGTTCTTC. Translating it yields CASSYEGPSYNEQFF.

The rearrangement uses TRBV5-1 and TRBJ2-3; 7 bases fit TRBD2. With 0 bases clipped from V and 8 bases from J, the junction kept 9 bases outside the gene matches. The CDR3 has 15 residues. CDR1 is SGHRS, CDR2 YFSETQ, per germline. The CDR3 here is CASSLEGLVISTQYF. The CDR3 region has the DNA TGCGCCAGCAGCTTGGAAGGACTAGTAATATCTACGCAGTATTTT.

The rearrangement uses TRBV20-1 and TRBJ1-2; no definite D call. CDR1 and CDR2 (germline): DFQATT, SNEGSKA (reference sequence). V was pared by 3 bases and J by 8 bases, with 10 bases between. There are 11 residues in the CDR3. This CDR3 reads CSARLSGGYTF. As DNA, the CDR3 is TGCAGTGCTAGGTTGTCGGGGGGCTACACCTTC.

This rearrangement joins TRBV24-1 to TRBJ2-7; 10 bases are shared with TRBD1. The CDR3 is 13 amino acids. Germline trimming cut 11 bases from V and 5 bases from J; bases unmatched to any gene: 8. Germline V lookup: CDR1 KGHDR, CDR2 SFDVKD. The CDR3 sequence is CARCRGQGNEQYF. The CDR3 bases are TGTGCCAGATGCCGGGGACAGGGGAACGAGCAGTACTTC.

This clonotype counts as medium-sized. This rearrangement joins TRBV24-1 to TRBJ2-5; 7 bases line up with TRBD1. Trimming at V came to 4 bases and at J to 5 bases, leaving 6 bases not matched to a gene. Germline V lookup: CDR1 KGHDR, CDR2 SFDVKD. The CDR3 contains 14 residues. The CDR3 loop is CATSDRGTAETQYF. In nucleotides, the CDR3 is TGTGCCACCAGTGACCGAGGGACAGCGGAGACCCAGTACTTC.

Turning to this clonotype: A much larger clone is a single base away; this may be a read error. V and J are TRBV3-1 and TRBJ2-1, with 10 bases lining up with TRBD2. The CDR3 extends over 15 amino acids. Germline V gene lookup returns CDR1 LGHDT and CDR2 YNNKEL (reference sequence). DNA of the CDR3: TGTGCCAGCGGCCAATGGACTAGCGGTCGCAATGAGCAGTTCTTC. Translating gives CASGQWTSGRNEQFF.